This T cell receptor beta chain was captured by sequencing in a study of monozygotic twins with inflammatory bowel disease. The CDR3 runs to 15 residues. Note on this clonotype: Its antigen is still unknown.

General study results and limits: Researchers report that IBD patients shared fewer clonotypes with others than healthy twins, especially amid disease activity. Discrimination among different T cell subtypes was not achievable.

The template switching step added UMIs that contained a 6-nucleotide sample barcode. Using the 5' RACE reads, TCRdb records one entry per CDR3 protein without DNA. The sample's table shows about 160,000 distinct CDR3 sequences. The sequence came from a human donor with ulcerative colitis or Crohn's disease, or a healthy co-twin of an affected twin (not recorded which). Sequencing was performed on blood. The V gene is TRBV12-3 or TRBV12-4, the J gene TRBJ2-7; TCRdb proposes TRBD1, but this gene call is untestable without DNA. This CDR3 reads CASSLPRGEVSEQYF.